This T cell receptor beta chain was found in a study of metastatic and nonmetastatic thyroid tumors. Across the study: Repertoires were compared across blood and tumor or nodule tissue from malignant and benign thyroid patients.

Trimming stripped 2 bases from V and 4 bases from J, with 5 bases between. This CDR3 is 12 amino acids long. The V gene's germline CDR1 is MDHEN and CDR2 SYDVKM. A word on this clone: The antigen remains unidentified.

Thyroid surgery had not been preceded by any treatment in any patient. Source study methods: The study built a papillary thyroid cancer distant-metastasis classifier from CDR3 differences across clinicopathological groups. Through MiXCR, TCRdb re-clonotyped the PCR reads. It is TCRdb's table, rather than the study itself, that gives the V and J calls and clone size. The data show fewer than 35,000 clones, over 15% seen once. Study-wide results and caveats: It was reported that TCR beta diversity was significantly higher in malignant thyroid tumors than benign nodules, in blood and tumor.

V is TRBV28 and J is TRBJ2-5; D call uncertain. What was sequenced was blood. This TCR came from a male donor with papillary thyroid cancer or a benign thyroid nodule (not recorded which). Some clones in this sample may be carry-over from other donors' samples. CDR3 sequence: CASSLSAETQYF. CDR3 DNA sequence: TGTGCCAGCAGTTTAAGTGCAGAGACCCAGTACTTC.